Each of the 20 T cell receptor beta chains below was sequenced from the same sample in a study of T cells in Graves' hyperthyroidism and ophthalmopathy. Researchers amplified the TCR beta CDR3 regions from RNA transcripts. A first-round RT-PCR of the TCR CDR3 used the HTBI primer set. Via MiXCR, TCRdb re-called the multiplex PCR reads, giving one row per CDR3 protein. The profile shows roughly 600,000 distinct CDR3 sequences, roughly 15% of them singletons. Sequencing used blood. These receptors were taken from a woman in her 50s with Graves' ophthalmopathy.

Many counts were recorded for this clonotype. The chain carries TRBV10-3 and TRBJ2-1; D is perhaps TRBD1 (6 bases). This CDR3 is built from 14 residues. Trimming left V 6 bases short and J 6 bases short, with 15 bases between. Per germline, CDR1 ENHRY and CDR2 SYGVKD. The CDR3 loop reads CAIRGQPPVNEQFF. CDR3 nucleotide sequence: TGTGCCATCAGAGGACAGCCACCCGTCAATGAGCAGTTCTTC.

This clonotype was found many times. The chain combines TRBV28 with TRBJ2-3; 9 bases match TRBD2. The junction had 16 bases not matched to a gene; V was cut back by 10 bases and J by 5 bases. Germline V gives CDR1 MDHEN, CDR2 SYDVKM. There are 16 residues in the CDR3. CDR3 DNA sequence: TGTGCCACTTTACCGGGACTAGCAGGTTTGGGAGATACGCAGTATTTT. This codes for CATLPGLAGLGDTQYF.

This clonotype was seen at least ten times. The rearrangement joins TRBV2 to TRBJ2-1; 13 bases line up with TRBD2. This CDR3 is 15 amino acids long. The germline V gene encodes CDR1 SNHLY and CDR2 FYNNEI. J lost 8 bases, V lost 1 base, and 2 bases had no gene match. CDR3 bases: TGTGCCAGCAGTGAAGGACTAGCGGGAGGAGATGAGCAGTTCTTC. Translation: CASSEGLAGGDEQFF. The full variable domain, in which reference TRBV2 and TRBJ2-1 provide the parts outside the CDR3, is EPEVTQTPSHQVTQMGQEVILRCVPISNHLYFYWYRQILGQKVEFLVSFYNNEISEKSEIFDDQFSVERPDGSNFTLKIRSTKLEDSAMYFCASSEGLAGGDEQFFGPGTRLTVL.

V is TRBV7-2 and J is TRBJ2-6; 12 nucleotides line up with TRBD2. Looked up from germline, CDR1 is SGHTA and CDR2 is FQGNSA. Trimming removed 5 bases from V and 3 bases from J; junction bases left unmatched: 5. The CDR3 contains 17 residues. This chain's CDR3 is CASSMTSGSNGANVLTF. CDR3 coding DNA: TGTGCCAGCAGCATGACTAGCGGGAGTAATGGGGCCAACGTCCTGACTTTC.

This chain links TRBV6-2 or TRBV6-3 with TRBJ2-3; D possibly uses TRBD1 or TRBD2 (5 bases each). Germline V gene lookup returns CDR1 MNHEY and CDR2 SVGEGT. The V end lost 6 bases, the J end lost 6 bases, and 10 bases lay between the germline ends. The CDR3 runs to 12 residues. The CDR3 DNA reads as TGTGCCAGCAGACCCAGGGAGGATACGCAGTATTTT. Translation: CASRPREDTQYF.

This clonotype was seen a few times. V is TRBV6-2 or TRBV6-3 and J is TRBJ2-3; 7 nucleotides match TRBD2. The length of the CDR3 is 17 residues. The ends lost 2 bases at V and 2 bases at J; junction bases unmatched: 10. In germline, CDR1 is MNHEY, CDR2 SVGEGT. In nucleotides, the CDR3 is TGTGCCAGCAGTTACCTCTGGGGGGGAGGCCTCACAGATACGCAGTATTTT. The encoded protein is CASSYLWGGGLTDTQYF.

This clonotype was seen many times. V is TRBV28 and J is TRBJ2-1; unclear D gene. CDR1 is MDHEN, CDR2 SYDVKM, per germline. Trimming shortened V by 6 bases and J by 7 bases, and 16 bases separated the two germline ends. CDR3 length: 14 residues. For the CDR3, the DNA is TGTGCCAGCAGGAAGACCCACGTACGTAATGAGCAGTTCTTC. Translated, it gives CASRKTHVRNEQFF.

This clonotype was found a few times. The chain uses TRBV5-4 and TRBJ2-3; 9 bases match TRBD1. Germline CDR1 reads SGHNT; CDR2 reads YYREEE (reference sequence). The V gene end was trimmed by 3 bases and the J gene end by 5 bases; junction bases not matched to a gene: 4. This CDR3 comprises 14 residues. CDR3 sequence (DNA): TGTGCCAGCAGCTGGGGACAGGGAAGAGATACGCAGTATTTT. Its protein product is CASSWGQGRDTQYF.

The chain carries TRBV6-5 and TRBJ2-3; TRBD1 or TRBD2 may be the D gene (7 bases each). Trimming shortened V by 2 bases and J by 6 bases, and 12 bases separated the two germline ends. Germline V CDR1 and CDR2: MNHEY, SVGAGI. The CDR3 is made up of 14 amino acids. CDR3 coding DNA: TGTGCCAGCAGTTACCCAGGGGGGGCGGATACGCAGTATTTT. This sequence encodes CASSYPGGADTQYF.

This clonotype has a count of ten or more. The rearrangement joins TRBV18 to TRBJ2-1; maybe TRBD1 (7 bases). Trimming left V 0 bases short and J 7 bases short, with 13 bases between. The CDR3 has 15 amino acids. Per the germline V gene, CDR1 is KGHSH and CDR2 is LQKENI. The CDR3 here is CASSPPPGGLNEQFF. The CDR3 DNA sequence: TGTGCCAGCTCACCACCCCCAGGGGGGCTAAATGAGCAGTTCTTC.

This clonotype was seen many times. The chain has TRBV6-2 or TRBV6-3 and TRBJ1-2; 12 nucleotides align to TRBD1. Germline V CDR1 and CDR2: MNHEY, SVGEGT. The CDR3 extends over 13 amino acids. V lost 5 bases and J lost 7; bases outside the gene matches: 2. In DNA, the CDR3 is TGTGCCAGCAGTCGGGACAGGGGGCCTGGCTACACCTTC. Amino acid sequence: CASSRDRGPGYTF.

This clonotype was seen ten or more times. Being one base from a much bigger clone, this may be a read error. This chain uses TRBV6-2 or TRBV6-3 with TRBJ2-1; 10 bases fit TRBD2. Germline-derived CDR1 and CDR2 are MNHEY and SVGEGT. The V gene end was trimmed by 6 bases and the J gene end by 1 base; junction bases not matched to a gene: 3. This CDR3 spans 15 amino acids. This CDR3 is CASRPSGRSYNEQFF. Here the CDR3 DNA reads TGTGCCAGCAGACCTAGCGGGAGATCCTACAATGAGCAGTTCTTC.

This clonotype was recorded many times. The chain combines TRBV7-3 with TRBJ2-1; TRBD2 agrees at 10 bases. Losses at the gene ends were 1 base for V and 10 bases for J; bases not matched to a gene: 16. Germline-derived CDR1 and CDR2 are SGHTA and FQGTGA. This CDR3 region has 18 residues. CDR3 residues: CASSLIRLAGDKVEEQFF. The CDR3 DNA is TGTGCCAGCAGCTTAATTCGGCTAGCGGGAGATAAGGTGGAGGAGCAGTTCTTC.

This clonotype was seen many times. The chain has TRBV29-1 and TRBJ2-7; 14 bases align to TRBD2. CDR3 length equals 15 residues. Germline lookup yields CDR1 SQVTM and CDR2 ANQGSEA. Trimming at V came to 6 bases and at J to 4 bases, leaving 8 bases not matched to a gene. Here the CDR3 DNA reads TGCAGCGTCCGACCCGGGACTAGCGGGAGTTACGAGCAGTACTTC. This codes for CSVRPGTSGSYEQYF.

The CDR3 protein is CSARVSSGANIQYF. Here the CDR3 DNA reads TGCAGTGCTAGAGTATCCAGCGGAGCAAACATTCAGTACTTC. This rearrangement joins TRBV20-1 to TRBJ2-4; D is possibly TRBD2 (5 bases). V lost 1 base and J lost 6, with 13 bases in between. The V gene's germline CDR1 is DFQATT and CDR2 SNEGSKA (reference sequence). This CDR3 contains 14 residues.

This clonotype occurred many times. An end of the junction does not agree with germline; a read error may underlie this. The chain recombines TRBV2 with TRBJ2-4; D gene ambiguous. The CDR3 spans 12 residues. Germline lookup yields CDR1 SNHLY and CDR2 FYNNEI. The DNA for the CDR3 is TGTGCCGGCAGAGCCGACGGGAACATTCAGTACTTC. This codes for CAGRADGNIQYF.

This clonotype came up many times. The germline gene is not matched at one end of the junction; a read error may be the cause. The chain recombines TRBV7-7 with TRBJ1-5; D is ambiguous. The CDR3 contains 13 residues. The V gene's germline CDR1 is SSHAT and CDR2 FNYEAQ (reference sequence). This CDR3 reads CASSPRRNQPQHF. CDR3 sequence (DNA): TGTGCTAGCAGCCCGAGGCGCAATCAGCCCCAGCATTTT.

In its sample, this clonotype was seen many times. The chain is built from TRBV6-1 and TRBJ1-2; 9 nucleotides agree with TRBD1. V was clipped by 6 bases and J by 0 bases; unmatched bases: 11. The CDR3 is 17 amino acids. Germline V gives CDR1 MNHNS, CDR2 SASEGT. The CDR3 DNA is TGTGCCAGCAGGGGACAGGGAGGAGGGGTAGCTAACTATGGCTACACCTTC. Amino acids: CASRGQGGGVANYGYTF.

Only a few counts were recorded for this clonotype. The gene calls are TRBV6-2 or TRBV6-3 and TRBJ2-1; 9 bases map to TRBD2. CDR1 is MNHEY, CDR2 SVGEGT, per germline. The CDR3 has 16 residues. J was trimmed by 4 bases and V by 7 bases; bases with no gene match: 11. This CDR3 reads CASNQLAGIIYNEQFF. In DNA, the CDR3 is TGTGCCAGCAACCAACTAGCGGGCATAATATACAATGAGCAGTTCTTC.

The chain couples TRBV6-2 or TRBV6-3 to TRBJ1-2; possibly TRBD1 for D (5 bases). The V gene lost 1 base and the J gene lost 6 bases, with 18 bases spanning the gap. In germline, CDR1 is MNHEY, CDR2 SVGEGT. The CDR3 consists of 16 residues. CDR3 nucleotide sequence: TGTGCCAGCAGTTACTACCGGGACCCATCTCCGCATGGCTACACCTTC. Amino acid sequence: CASSYYRDPSPHGYTF.